The 7 T cell receptor beta chains given below trace back to one sample, sequenced in a study of cytomegalovirus exposure and HLA in healthy donors. Using immunoSEQ multiplex PCR, the repertoire was profiled, and TCRdb retains in-frame clones only, with some absent. The table lists 150,000 to 200,000 clones, 85% of them singletons, with 16% in the top ten. Sequences were obtained from PBMCs. The receptors here all came from a man in his late teens or twenties in good health and CMV-seropositive.

The chain is built from TRBV5-1 and TRBJ2-1, with 7 bases matching TRBD2. This CDR3 has 17 residues. The V segment lost 1 base and the J segment 0 bases; nucleotides outside the gene matches: 7. Germline CDR1 reads SGHRS; CDR2 reads YFSETQ. The CDR3 loop is CASSLNLAASSYNEQFF. CDR3 in DNA: TGCGCCAGCAGCTTGAATCTAGCGGCGAGCTCCTACAATGAGCAGTTCTTC.

The V call is TRBV19, the J call TRBJ1-5; tentatively, D is TRBD1 (6 bases). Germline V gives CDR1 LNHDA, CDR2 SQIVND (reference sequence). CDR3 length: 16 amino acids. V lost 6 bases and J lost 2, with 17 bases in between. CDR3 residues: CASSHSRGRGNQPQHF. The CDR3 coding sequence is TGTGCCAGTAGCCATAGCAGGGGCAGGGGCAATCAGCCCCAGCATTTT.

V is TRBV4-1 and J is TRBJ2-3; 10 nucleotides align to TRBD2. V was clipped by 4 bases and J by 4 bases; unmatched bases: 11. The CDR3 loop spans 17 amino acids. Germline loops: CDR1 MGHRA, CDR2 YSYEKL. DNA for the CDR3: TGCGCCAGCAGCCGGACTAGCGGCCCTCAGGTCGCAGATACGCAGTATTTT. The encoded protein is CASSRTSGPQVADTQYF.

The chain joins TRBV27 to TRBJ2-5; 9 bases line up with TRBD2. This CDR3 is 16 amino acids long. Trimming took 3 bases from V and 2 from J; bases not matched to a gene: 7. From germline, CDR1 is MNHEY and CDR2 SMNVEV (reference sequence). The CDR3 sequence is CASSFLASGTQETQYF. The CDR3 DNA sequence: TGTGCCAGCAGTTTCCTAGCTAGCGGGACTCAAGAGACCCAGTACTTC.

This sequence joins TRBV2 and TRBJ2-1; weak D call: TRBD2 (6 bases). Trimming left V 8 bases short and J 8 bases short, with 16 bases between. The germline V gene has CDR1 SNHLY and CDR2 FYNNEI. The CDR3 has 13 amino acids. The DNA of the CDR3 is TGTGCCAGCTCCACGAGACTAGGCCATGAGCAGTTCTTC. Residues: CASSTRLGHEQFF. Together with reference TRBV2 and TRBJ2-1, the CDR3 gives the full variable domain: EPEVTQTPSHQVTQMGQEVILRCVPISNHLYFYWYRQILGQKVEFLVSFYNNEISEKSEIFDDQFSVERPDGSNFTLKIRSTKLEDSAMYFCASSTRLGHEQFFGPGTRLTVL.

The DNA for the CDR3 is TGTGCCAGCAGCTTAAGGGGCCTAGCGCCAGATACGCAGTATTTT. It is translated as CASSLRGLAPDTQYF. V and J are TRBV7-3 and TRBJ2-3; a possible D gene is TRBD2 (6 bases). The CDR3 runs to 15 residues. Germline V gene sequence: CDR1 SGHTA, CDR2 FQGTGA. Trimming cost V 1 base and J 4 bases, with 12 bases left between them.

This clone was found a few times. The rearrangement joins TRBV30 to TRBJ1-1, with D uncertain. This CDR3 contains 13 residues. The V end was cut by 5 bases, the J end by 5 bases, with 15 bases between. Germline V gene data show CDR1 as GTSNPN and CDR2 as SVGIG (reference sequence). The CDR3 DNA is TGTGCCTGGGGCCTCGGGGTGGGGACTGAAGCTTTCTTT. It encodes CAWGLGVGTEAFF.